At least ten counts were recorded for the clone carrying this T cell receptor (beta chain). The data belong to a study of T cells after yellow fever vaccination. MiXCR, run by TCRdb on the 5' RACE reads, gives a single entry per CDR3 protein. Here the sample spans about 57,000 distinct CDR3 sequences, 6.5% to 9% being singletons. The CDR3 loop spans 14 amino acids. In germline, CDR1 is SGDLS, CDR2 YYNGEE. Trimming removed 0 bases from V and 1 base from J, with 8 bases in between. The starting material was CD8+ T cells sorted from PBMCs, obtained 15 days after the yellow fever booster vaccination. This sequence joins TRBV9 and TRBJ2-7; D is tentatively TRBD1 or TRBD2 (5 bases each). This clonotype was obtained from a man aged 30-40 years who received the YFV17D yellow fever vaccine. CDR3 region: CASSVGGFSYEQYF. In DNA form, the CDR3 reads TGTGCCAGCAGCGTAGGGGGGTTTTCCTACGAGCAGTACTTC.